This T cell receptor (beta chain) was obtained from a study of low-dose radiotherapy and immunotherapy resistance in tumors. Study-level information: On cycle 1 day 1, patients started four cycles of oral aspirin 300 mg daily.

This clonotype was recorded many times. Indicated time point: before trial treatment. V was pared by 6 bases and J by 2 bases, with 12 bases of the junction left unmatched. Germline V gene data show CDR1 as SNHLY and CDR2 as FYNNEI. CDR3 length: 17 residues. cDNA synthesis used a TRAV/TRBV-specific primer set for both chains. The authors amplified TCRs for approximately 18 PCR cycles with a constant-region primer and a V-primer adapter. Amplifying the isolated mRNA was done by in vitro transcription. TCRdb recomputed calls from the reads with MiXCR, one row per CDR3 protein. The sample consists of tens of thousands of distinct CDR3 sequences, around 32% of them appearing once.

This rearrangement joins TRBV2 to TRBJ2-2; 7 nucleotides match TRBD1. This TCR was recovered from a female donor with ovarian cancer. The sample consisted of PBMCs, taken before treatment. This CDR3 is CASSYGVHRGNTGELFF. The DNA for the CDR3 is TGTGCCAGCAGCTATGGGGTGCACAGGGGAAACACCGGGGAGCTGTTTTTT.